This T cell receptor (beta chain) was found in a study of cytomegalovirus exposure and HLA in healthy donors. The primer mix had 60 Vbeta and 13 Jbeta primers. Using immunoSEQ multiplex PCR, the repertoire was profiled, and TCRdb retains in-frame clones only, with some absent. The repertoire has fewer than 100,000 clones, 6.5% to 8% of them found once; the top ten carry roughly 2%. Study results and limitations: Across HLA loci, a later analysis found differing TCR association rates, with DRB1 most and HLA-C fewest. Productive status was seen about 90% or about 30% of the time for most TCR beta V segments in an earlier analysis. Reports showed the classifier diagnosing cytomegalovirus status with high specificity and sensitivity.

Trimming cost V 3 bases and J 2 bases, with 4 bases left between them. This CDR3 comprises 12 residues. Germline V gives CDR1 MGHDK, CDR2 SYGVNS. To note about this clone: Its target is not known.

This rearrangement joins TRBV25-1 to TRBJ2-5; no firm D call. This TCR was recovered from a middle-aged man in good health and CMV-seronegative. The sample comprised PBMCs. The CDR3 reads CASSDYQETQYF. DNA of the CDR3: TGTGCCAGCAGTGACTATCAAGAGACCCAGTACTTC.